Each of the 9 T cell receptor beta chains below was sequenced from the same sample in a study of blood T cell repertoires in COVID-19. The protocol was immunoSEQ multiplex PCR, while the TCRdb copy is restricted to in-frame clones and leaves out a portion. Of approximately 150,000 clones detected, about 92% appear once; the ten largest clones hold around 1.5%. Source material: peripheral blood. These receptors all come from a human donor in a cohort sampled during active COVID-19.

The chain carries TRBV9 and TRBJ1-2; 7 bases are shared with TRBD1. The CDR3 is 16 residues long. Losses at the gene ends were 0 bases for V and 3 bases for J; bases not matched to a gene: 8. Germline V gene lookup returns CDR1 SGDLS and CDR2 YYNGEE. CDR3 in amino acids: CASSVARTGEDYGYTF. The CDR3 bases are TGTGCCAGCAGCGTAGCAAGAACAGGGGAGGACTATGGCTACACCTTC.

The chain combines TRBV6-5 with TRBJ2-2; D remains unclear. V lost 0 bases and J lost 2, with 7 bases in between. This CDR3 comprises 15 residues. The germline gives CDR1 MNHEY, CDR2 SVGAGI. CDR3 residues: CASSYSSPNTGELFF. For the CDR3, the DNA is TGTGCCAGCAGTTACTCGTCTCCCAACACCGGGGAGCTGTTTTTT.

The chain joins TRBV7-9 to TRBJ1-1, with D unclear. The CDR3 sequence is 12 residues long. V lost 4 bases and J lost 8, with 11 bases in between. CDR1 and CDR2 (germline): SEHNR, FQNEAQ (reference sequence). CDR3 in DNA: TGTGCCAGCAGCTCTCCCCCGCAGGAAGCTTTCTTT. Amino acid sequence: CASSSPPQEAFF. The variable domain in full, with the rest retrieved from reference TRBV7-9 and TRBJ1-1, is DTGVSQNPRHKITKRGQNVTFRCDPISEHNRLYWYRQTLGQGPEFLTYFQNEAQLEKSRLLSDRFSAERPKGSFSTLEIQRTEQGDSAMYLCASSSPPQEAFFGQGTRLTVV.

This clone was counted ten times or more. V usage is TRBV9 and J usage is TRBJ1-2, with D tentatively TRBD1 (6 bases). The CDR3 is 15 residues long. V was pared by 3 bases and J by 3 bases, with 15 bases between. Per germline, CDR1 SGDLS and CDR2 YYNGEE. For the CDR3, the DNA is TGTGCCAGCAGCGCCTCGGACAGTCCTCACTATGGCTACACCTTC. It yields the protein CASSASDSPHYGYTF. Variable domain in full (rest from reference TRBV9 and TRBJ1-2): DSGVTQTPKHLITATGQRVTLRCSPRSGDLSVYWYQQSLDQGLQFLIQYYNGEERAKGNILERFSAQQFPDLHSELNLSSLELGDSALYFCASSASDSPHYGYTFGSGTRLTVV.

The chain employs TRBV2 and TRBJ1-1, with 7 bases identical to TRBD1. The CDR3 contains 15 residues. Germline CDR1 reads SNHLY; CDR2 reads FYNNEI. With 8 bases clipped from V and 5 bases from J, the junction kept 14 bases outside the gene matches. DNA of the CDR3: TGTGCCAGCGACCTCGGGACAGCAGAGGGTACTGAAGCTTTCTTT. As protein: CASDLGTAEGTEAFF.

The J gene is TRBJ1-6, the V gene TRBV7-9; tentatively, D is TRBD1 (6 bases). The germline gives CDR1 SEHNR, CDR2 FQNEAQ (reference sequence). The CDR3 loop spans 16 amino acids. The V and J ends lost 5 bases and 2 bases respectively, with 13 bases between them. The CDR3: CASSRTGQPYNSPLHF. The CDR3 DNA follows: TGTGCCAGCAGCCGTACAGGGCAACCCTATAATTCACCCCTCCACTTT.

The chain employs TRBV5-1 and TRBJ2-3; TRBD1 matches 10 bases. The CDR3 loop spans 14 amino acids. Germline V gene sequence: CDR1 SGHRS, CDR2 YFSETQ. J was trimmed by 5 bases and V by 4 bases; bases with no gene match: 4. This CDR3 reads CASSTDRGRDTQYF. DNA of the CDR3: TGCGCCAGCAGCACTGACAGGGGGCGAGATACGCAGTATTTT.

The gene calls are TRBV10-3 and TRBJ2-2, with D maybe TRBD1 (6 bases). V shed 5 bases and J shed 10 bases, with 23 bases lying between them. The CDR3 is made up of 16 amino acids. CDR1 and CDR2 (germline): ENHRY, SYGVKD. Here the CDR3 DNA reads TGTGCCATCAGTCTGACCCCGGGACAAAGGGGAGCGGAGCTGTTTTTT. It encodes CAISLTPGQRGAELFF.

The rearrangement links TRBV19 to TRBJ1-4; D is ambiguous. The CDR3 totals 13 residues. V lost 4 bases to trimming and J lost 4 bases, with 7 bases between them. Germline V gene data show CDR1 as LNHDA and CDR2 as SQIVND (reference sequence). CDR3 loop: CASSNRFNEKLFF. The CDR3 DNA sequence: TGTGCCAGTAGTAATCGTTTTAATGAAAAACTGTTTTTT.